This is a list of T cell receptor beta chains from one sample in a study of cytomegalovirus exposure and HLA in healthy donors. Method: immunoSEQ multiplex PCR; TCRdb's copy keeps in-frame clones and lacks some. The table includes 150,000 or so clones, around 84% detected once. Material: PBMCs. The source is a male donor in good health and CMV-seropositive. CDR3s include the opening cysteine and the closing phenylalanine or tryptophan. D genes are given only for firm matches. Expanded clones are given a class, and other clones once, few, many or no size at all.

D: TRBD2
size: -
V: TRBV9
J: TRBJ2-7
CDR3: CASSALGAGGPKEQYF
DNA: TGTGCCAGCAGCGCCCTAGGAGCGGGAGGGCCCAAAGAGCAGTACTTC

D: -
size: -
V: TRBV14
J: TRBJ2-7
CDR3: CASSQAGGLEQYF
DNA: TGTGCCAGCAGCCAAGCCGGAGGTCTCGAGCAGTACTTC

D: TRBD1
size: -
V: TRBV19
J: TRBJ2-7
CDR3: CASSNSHGQASSYEQYF
DNA: TGTGCCAGTAGTAATTCCCATGGACAGGCGAGCTCCTACGAGCAGTACTTC

D: -
size: -
V: TRBV30
J: TRBJ1-1
CDR3: CAWSARTLFNTEAFF
DNA: TGTGCCTGGAGTGCGCGGACTTTATTTAACACTGAAGCTTTCTTT

D: TRBD1
size: -
V: TRBV19
J: TRBJ2-7
CDR3: CATRTGGDYYEQYF
DNA: TGTGCCACCCGGACAGGAGGCGACTACTACGAGCAGTACTTC

D: -
size: -
V: TRBV18
J: TRBJ2-1
CDR3: CASSPTQDNEQFF
DNA: TGTGCCAGCTCACCCACACAGGACAATGAGCAGTTCTTC

D: -
size: -
V: TRBV12-5
J: TRBJ2-3
CDR3: CASAETSDTQYF
DNA: TGTGCTAGTGCCGAGACTTCAGATACGCAGTATTTT

D: -
size: -
V: TRBV7-2
J: TRBJ2-3
CDR3: CASSFEASTDTQYF
DNA: TGTGCCAGCAGCTTCGAGGCTAGCACAGATACGCAGTATTTT

D: TRBD2
size: -
V: TRBV6-5
J: TRBJ2-5
CDR3: CASSRLLAGAETQYF
DNA: TGTGCCAGCAGTCGCCTACTAGCGGGAGCTGAGACCCAGTACTTC

D: TRBD1
size: -
V: TRBV9
J: TRBJ2-3
CDR3: CASSMRTGGQHTQYF
DNA: TGTGCCAGCAGCATGAGGACAGGGGGCCAACATACGCAGTATTTT

D: -
size: -
V: TRBV30
J: TRBJ1-1
CDR3: CAWNPNRNTEAFF
DNA: TGTGCCTGGAACCCGAACAGAAACACTGAAGCTTTCTTT

D: -
size: -
V: TRBV28
J: TRBJ1-2
CDR3: CASSLSRPLSAGLWGLEDGYTF
DNA: TGTGCCAGCAGTTTATCTCGGCCCCTAAGCGCGGGGTTATGGGGCCTTGAGGATGGCTACACCTTC

D: TRBD2
size: few
V: TRBV19
J: TRBJ2-1
CDR3: CASSISGLAFDTPYNEQFF
DNA: TGTGCCAGTAGTATATCAGGACTAGCATTTGATACACCCTACAATGAGCAGTTCTTC

D: -
size: -
V: TRBV25-1
J: TRBJ1-1
CDR3: CASSDEPRNTEAFF
DNA: TGTGCCAGCAGTGACGAACCGCGGAACACTGAAGCTTTCTTT

D: -
size: -
V: TRBV5-4
J: TRBJ1-1
CDR3: CASSSNQGRDTEAFF
DNA: TGTGCCAGCAGCTCCAACCAAGGGAGGGACACTGAAGCTTTCTTT

D: -
size: -
V: TRBV6-4
J: TRBJ2-3
CDR3: CASSPRPGTDTQYF
DNA: TGTGCCAGCAGTCCCCGGCCCGGGACAGATACGCAGTATTTT

D: -
size: -
V: TRBV18
J: TRBJ2-7
CDR3: CASSSQGSFYEQYF
DNA: TGTGCCAGCTCAAGCCAGGGAAGCTTCTACGAGCAGTACTTC

D: TRBD1
size: -
V: TRBV28
J: TRBJ1-5
CDR3: CASSATGMGNQPQHF
DNA: TGTGCCAGCAGTGCGACAGGGATGGGCAATCAGCCCCAGCATTTT

D: -
size: once
V: TRBV5-6
J: TRBJ1-1
CDR3: CASSTTTRMNTEAFF
DNA: TGTGCCAGCAGCACGACGACACGAATGAACACTGAAGCTTTCTTT

D: -
size: -
V: TRBV27
J: TRBJ2-7
CDR3: CASSLFTGLYEQYF
DNA: TGTGCCAGCAGTTTATTTACAGGCCTCTACGAGCAGTACTTC

D: TRBD1
size: -
V: TRBV7-8
J: TRBJ1-2
CDR3: CASSLPQVAGGGYGYTF
DNA: TGTGCCAGCAGCTTACCCCAGGTGGCAGGGGGTGGGTATGGCTACACCTTC

D: -
size: -
V: TRBV5-6
J: TRBJ2-7
CDR3: CASSLASWSGGGAEQYF
DNA: TGTGCCAGCAGCTTGGCGAGTTGGAGCGGAGGCGGGGCCGAGCAGTACTTC

D: -
size: -
V: TRBV27
J: TRBJ2-7
CDR3: CASSLSPSNEQYF
DNA: TGTGCCAGCAGTTTATCCCCCTCTAACGAGCAGTACTTC

D: -
size: -
V: TRBV27
J: TRBJ2-1
CDR3: CASSPDDPWARGNEQFF
DNA: TGTGCCAGCAGTCCGGACGATCCTTGGGCCAGGGGAAATGAGCAGTTCTTC

D: TRBD2
size: -
V: TRBV27
J: TRBJ2-7
CDR3: CASSNPASGSYEQYF
DNA: TGTGCCAGCAGCAACCCGGCTAGCGGCTCCTACGAGCAGTACTTC

D: TRBD2
size: -
V: TRBV29-1
J: TRBJ2-3
CDR3: CSVLRRAGEASTADTQYF
DNA: TGCAGCGTGCTCCGAAGGGCGGGGGAGGCCTCCACGGCCGATACGCAGTATTTT